The rows below give T cell receptor beta chains drawn from one sample of a study of STAT5B mutations in CD4+ large granular lymphocyte leukemia. Produced via immunoSEQ multiplex PCR; TCRdb's table is partial and in-frame only. The sample lists 25,000 to 40,000 clones, around 76% seen once, with 0.29% in the top ten. The sample taken for sequencing was CD4+ T cells from blood buffy coats. The receptors were gathered from a human donor in good health. Both conserved end residues are part of each CDR3. Each record gives: clone size, V gene, J gene, D gene, CDR3 protein, CDR3 DNA. The D gene is left open where the match is weak. Clone size is not always given. Where it is, it says once, few, many or a class for expanded clones.

NA	TRBV19	TRBJ2-3	NA	CASGQGGGLTDTQYF	TGTGCCAGTGGCCAGGGAGGGGGGTTGACAGATACGCAGTATTTT
once	TRBV11-2	TRBJ2-1	TRBD2	CASRSGLAAGEQFF	TGTGCCAGCAGATCGGGACTAGCGGCCGGGGAGCAGTTCTTC
NA	TRBV7-9	TRBJ1-6	NA	CASSLGGLNSPLHF	TGTGCCAGCAGCTTAGGGGGCCTTAATTCACCCCTCCACTTT
NA	TRBV9	TRBJ2-1	TRBD2	CASSEGGLAGNNEQFF	TGTGCCAGCAGCGAGGGAGGACTAGCGGGAAACAATGAGCAGTTCTTC
NA	TRBV11-2	TRBJ1-1	NA	CASSLRGPLWAEAFF	TGTGCCAGCAGCCTCAGGGGCCCGCTTTGGGCTGAAGCTTTCTTT
few	TRBV6-6	TRBJ2-3	NA	CASSVWASGDTQYF	TGTGCCAGCAGTGTTTGGGCTAGTGGTGATACGCAGTATTTT
NA	TRBV29-1	TRBJ1-1	NA	CSVVVFGTEAFF	TGCAGCGTTGTGGTTTTCGGCACTGAAGCTTTCTTT
NA	TRBV4-2	TRBJ1-1	NA	CASSQIPAGSSEAFF	TGTGCCAGCAGCCAAATCCCTGCGGGGAGTTCTGAAGCTTTCTTT
few	TRBV5-1	TRBJ2-2	NA	CASSLADPVYTGELFF	TGCGCCAGCAGCTTGGCTGATCCCGTTTACACCGGGGAGCTGTTTTTT
NA	TRBV5-4	TRBJ2-7	TRBD2	CASSLSGLETYEQYF	TGTGCCAGCAGCTTGTCGGGACTAGAGACCTACGAGCAGTACTTC
NA	TRBV7-8	TRBJ1-1	NA	CASSLGQENTEAFF	TGTGCCAGCAGCTTAGGGCAGGAGAACACTGAAGCTTTCTTT
NA	TRBV7-9	TRBJ1-5	NA	CASSLAIRGSYGNQPQHF	TGTGCCAGCAGCTTAGCGATTAGGGGTAGCTACGGCAATCAGCCCCAGCATTTT
few	TRBV7-2	TRBJ2-5	NA	CASSRDNQETQYF	TGTGCCAGCAGCAGGGACAACCAAGAGACCCAGTACTTC
NA	TRBV7-9	TRBJ2-7	NA	CASSSGRATEQYF	TGTGCCAGCAGCTCGGGACGTGCCACAGAGCAGTACTTC
NA	TRBV30	TRBJ2-1	TRBD2	CAWTRASGSYNEQFF	TGTGCCTGGACTAGAGCTAGCGGCTCCTACAATGAGCAGTTCTTC
once	TRBV19	TRBJ1-5	NA	CASSIEVRARNQPQHF	TGTGCCAGTAGTATAGAGGTCAGGGCTCGCAATCAGCCCCAGCATTTT
NA	TRBV11-3	TRBJ1-1	NA	CASSYFRNTEAFF	TGTGCCAGCAGCTATTTCAGGAACACTGAAGCTTTCTTT
NA	TRBV7-2	TRBJ2-7	NA	CASSLGTVSYEQYF	TGTGCCAGCAGCTTAGGGACAGTCTCCTACGAGCAGTACTTC
NA	TRBV9	TRBJ2-3	NA	CASSVVGSTDTQYF	TGTGCCAGCAGCGTAGTAGGCAGCACAGATACGCAGTATTTT
NA	TRBV7-9	TRBJ2-7	NA	CASSSQGDSYEQYF	TGTGCCAGCAGCTCGCAAGGGGATTCCTACGAGCAGTACTTC
NA	TRBV5-4	TRBJ2-5	NA	CASSLPGNQETQYF	TGTGCCAGCAGCTTGCCGGGTAACCAAGAGACCCAGTACTTC
NA	TRBV6-1	TRBJ1-5	TRBD1	CASSEALAQGGNQPQHF	TGTGCCAGCAGTGAAGCGCTTGCTCAGGGGGGCAATCAGCCCCAGCATTTT
once	TRBV13	TRBJ2-3	TRBD2	CASSLAVGLAGVGRSTDTQYF	TGTGCCAGCAGCTTAGCCGTCGGTCTAGCGGGAGTTGGGAGAAGCACAGATACGCAGTATTTT
NA	TRBV18	TRBJ2-4	NA	CASSDSLRNIQYF	TGTGCCAGCTCAGACAGTCTCAGAAACATTCAGTACTTC
NA	TRBV27	TRBJ1-1	NA	CASSFAPENTEAFF	TGTGCCAGCAGTTTTGCTCCGGAGAACACTGAAGCTTTCTTT
NA	TRBV30	TRBJ2-1	TRBD2	CAWGGTSGRLEQFF	TGTGCCTGGGGCGGGACTAGCGGGAGGCTAGAGCAGTTCTTC
NA	TRBV4-2	TRBJ2-3	TRBD1	CASSQAGQRADTQYF	TGTGCCAGCAGCCAAGCGGGACAGAGGGCAGATACGCAGTATTTT
few	TRBV2	TRBJ2-7	NA	CASSAGRVAYEQYF	TGTGCCAGCAGTGCGGGACGGGTCGCCTACGAGCAGTACTTC
NA	TRBV5-4	TRBJ2-3	NA	CASSLPWGGEHTQYF	TGTGCCAGCAGCTTGCCGTGGGGCGGGGAGCATACGCAGTATTTT